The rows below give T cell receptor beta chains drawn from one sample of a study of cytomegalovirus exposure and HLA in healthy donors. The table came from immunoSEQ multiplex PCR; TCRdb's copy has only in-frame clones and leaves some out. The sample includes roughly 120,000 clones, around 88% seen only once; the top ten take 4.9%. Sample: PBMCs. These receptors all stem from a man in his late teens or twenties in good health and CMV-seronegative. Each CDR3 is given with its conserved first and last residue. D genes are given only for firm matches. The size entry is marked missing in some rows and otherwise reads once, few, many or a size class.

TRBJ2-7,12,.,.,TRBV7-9,CASSRQDYEQYF,TGTGCCAGCAGCCGACAGGACTACGAGCAGTACTTC
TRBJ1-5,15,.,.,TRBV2,CASSLVLYSNQPQHF,TGTGCCAGCAGTTTAGTCCTATATAGCAATCAGCCCCAGCATTTT
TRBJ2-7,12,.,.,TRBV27,CATQGSTYEQYF,TGTGCCACCCAGGGATCTACCTACGAGCAGTACTTC
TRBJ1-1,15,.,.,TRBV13,CASSFGGGVNTEAFF,TGTGCCAGCAGCTTCGGGGGTGGGGTAAACACTGAAGCTTTCTTT
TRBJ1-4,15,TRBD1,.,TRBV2,CASKGDRGPGEKLFF,TGTGCCAGCAAGGGGGACAGGGGGCCGGGGGAAAAACTGTTTTTT
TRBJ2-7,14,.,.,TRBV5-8,CASSPGDRRSEQYF,TGTGCCAGCAGCCCCGGCGACAGGAGGAGCGAGCAGTACTTC
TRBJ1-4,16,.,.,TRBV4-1,CASSPRGEEGNEKLFF,TGCGCCAGCAGCCCTCGGGGGGAAGAGGGTAATGAAAAACTGTTTTTT
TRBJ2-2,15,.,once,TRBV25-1,CASSDRGAGTGELFF,TGTGCCAGCAGTGATCGCGGTGCGGGCACCGGGGAGCTGTTTTTT
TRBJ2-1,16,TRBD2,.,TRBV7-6,CASSLGPSGLNNEQFF,TGTGCCAGCAGCTTAGGGCCTAGCGGGTTGAACAATGAGCAGTTCTTC
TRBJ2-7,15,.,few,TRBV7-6,CASSLEQASSYEQYF,TGTGCCAGCAGCTTAGAACAGGCGAGCTCCTACGAGCAGTACTTC
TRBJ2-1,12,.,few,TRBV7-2,CASSLVDYRPFF,TGTGCCAGCAGCTTAGTGGACTATCGTCCGTTCTTC
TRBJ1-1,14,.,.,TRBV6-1,CASSANRGNTEAFF,TGTGCCAGCAGTGCCAACCGAGGGAACACTGAAGCTTTCTTT
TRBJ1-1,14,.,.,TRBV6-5,CASSPIRHGSEAFF,TGTGCCAGCAGCCCAATCCGACATGGGTCTGAAGCTTTCTTT
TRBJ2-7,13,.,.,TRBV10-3,CATDPGAGYEQYF,TGTGCCACCGACCCGGGAGCGGGCTACGAGCAGTACTTC
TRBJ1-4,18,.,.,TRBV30,CACPFGGGKGKGNEKLFF,TGTGCCTGTCCCTTTGGGGGGGGGAAGGGAAAGGGTAATGAAAAACTGTTTTTT
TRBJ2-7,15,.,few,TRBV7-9,CASSPQEGLTYEQYF,TGTGCCAGCAGCCCTCAGGAGGGATTGACCTACGAGCAGTACTTC
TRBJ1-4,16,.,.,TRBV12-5,CASGLGQDELNEKLFF,TGTGCTAGTGGTTTGGGACAGGACGAGCTGAATGAAAAACTGTTTTTT
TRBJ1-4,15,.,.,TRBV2,CASSEVVRLMKNLFF,TGTGCCAGCAGTGAGGTTGTCAGGTTAATGAAAAATCTGTTTTTT
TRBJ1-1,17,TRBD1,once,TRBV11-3,CASSLGSPGQANTEAFF,TGTGCCAGCAGCTTAGGCAGTCCGGGACAGGCGAACACTGAAGCTTTCTTT
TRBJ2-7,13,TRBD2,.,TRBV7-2,CASSPGGGIGQYF,TGTGCCAGCAGCCCCGGCGGGGGAATAGGGCAGTACTTC
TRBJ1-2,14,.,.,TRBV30,CAWSVGQWVSGYTF,TGTGCCTGGAGTGTAGGACAGTGGGTTAGTGGCTACACCTTC
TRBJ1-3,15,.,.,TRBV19,CASSTGLNSGNTIYF,TGTGCCAGTAGTACGGGACTCAACTCTGGAAACACCATATATTTT
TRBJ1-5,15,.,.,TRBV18,CASSPRGVSNQPQHF,TGTGCCAGCTCACCACGGGGGGTTAGCAATCAGCCCCAGCATTTT
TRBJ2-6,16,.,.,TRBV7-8,CASSPERWFGANVLTF,TGTGCCAGCAGCCCTGAGAGGTGGTTTGGGGCCAACGTCCTGACTTTC
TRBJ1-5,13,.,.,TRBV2,CASRWTVNQPQHF,TGTGCCAGCAGATGGACAGTTAATCAGCCCCAGCATTTT
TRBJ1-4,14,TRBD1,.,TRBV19,CASTLRGRGEKLFF,TGTGCCAGTACCCTGAGGGGGCGCGGTGAAAAACTGTTTTTT
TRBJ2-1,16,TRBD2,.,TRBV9,CASSVDIAGGPNEQFF,TGTGCCAGCAGCGTAGATATAGCGGGGGGCCCAAATGAGCAGTTCTTC
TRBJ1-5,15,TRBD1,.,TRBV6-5,CASSRDRGSNQPQHF,TGTGCCAGCAGCAGGGACAGGGGGAGCAATCAGCCCCAGCATTTT
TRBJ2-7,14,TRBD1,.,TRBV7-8,CASSLWTGGYEQYF,TGTGCCAGCAGCTTGTGGACAGGGGGCTACGAGCAGTACTTC
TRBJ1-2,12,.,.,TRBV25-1,CASSQTPYGYTF,TGTGCCAGCAGCCAGACTCCCTACGGCTACACCTTC
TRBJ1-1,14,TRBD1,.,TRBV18,CASSPGTGGTEAFF,TGTGCCAGCTCACCTGGGACAGGGGGCACTGAAGCTTTCTTT
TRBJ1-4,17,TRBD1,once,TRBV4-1,CASSQDGQGATNEKLFF,TGCGCCAGCAGCCAAGACGGACAGGGTGCAACTAATGAAAAACTGTTTTTT
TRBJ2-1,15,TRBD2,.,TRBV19,CASSAGLAGDNEQFF,TGTGCCAGTAGTGCGGGACTAGCGGGGGACAATGAGCAGTTCTTC
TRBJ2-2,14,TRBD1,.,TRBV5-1,CASSLRQGELELFF,TGCGCCAGCAGCCTTCGACAGGGTGAGTTAGAGCTGTTTTTT
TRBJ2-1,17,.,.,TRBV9,CASSVTPTGANDEEQFF,TGTGCCAGCAGCGTCACCCCGACGGGAGCCAACGATGAAGAGCAGTTCTTC
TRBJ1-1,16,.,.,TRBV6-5,CASSSMARGMNTEAFF,TGTGCCAGCAGTTCCATGGCCAGGGGAATGAACACTGAAGCTTTCTTT
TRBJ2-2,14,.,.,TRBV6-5,CASTRGGGTGELFF,TGTGCCAGCACCCGGGGAGGGGGCACCGGGGAGCTGTTTTTT
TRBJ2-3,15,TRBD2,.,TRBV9,CASSTSGTSTDTQYF,TGTGCCAGCAGCACTAGCGGAACTAGCACAGATACGCAGTATTTT
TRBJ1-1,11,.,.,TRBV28,CASRGRPEAFF,TGTGCCAGCAGGGGCCGGCCTGAAGCTTTCTTT
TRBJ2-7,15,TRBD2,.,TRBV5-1,CASSPRTSGAYEQYF,TGCGCCAGCAGCCCAAGGACTAGCGGAGCCTACGAGCAGTACTTC
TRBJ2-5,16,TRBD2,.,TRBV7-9,CASSPRLAGDFETQYF,TGTGCCAGCAGCCCTAGACTAGCGGGAGATTTTGAGACCCAGTACTTC
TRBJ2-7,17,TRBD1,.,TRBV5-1,CASSLTGVRTGGYEQYF,TGCGCCAGCAGCTTGACCGGGGTTAGGACAGGGGGCTACGAGCAGTACTTC
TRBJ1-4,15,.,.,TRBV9,CASSVRGATNEKLFF,TGTGCCAGCAGCGTACGGGGTGCAACTAATGAAAAACTGTTTTTT
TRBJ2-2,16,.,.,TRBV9,CASSVDRGADTGELFF,TGTGCCAGCAGCGTAGATAGGGGCGCGGACACCGGGGAGCTGTTTTTT
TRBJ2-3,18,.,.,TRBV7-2,CASSLVMRSGAYTDTQYF,TGTGCCAGCAGCTTAGTTATGAGAAGCGGCGCTTACACAGATACGCAGTATTTT
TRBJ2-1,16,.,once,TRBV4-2,CASSPGKISFYNEQFF,TGTGCCAGCAGTCCGGGGAAGATAAGTTTCTACAATGAGCAGTTCTTC
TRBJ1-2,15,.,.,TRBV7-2,CASSLVGGGAYGYTF,TGTGCCAGCAGCTTGGTAGGGGGGGGAGCCTATGGCTACACCTTC
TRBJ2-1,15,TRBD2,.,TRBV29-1,CSVPGGGGGYNEQFF,TGCAGCGTTCCGGGTGGCGGGGGGGGATACAATGAGCAGTTCTTC
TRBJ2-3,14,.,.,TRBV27,CASSPLGLPDTQYF,TGTGCCAGCAGTCCCTTGGGGCTTCCAGATACGCAGTATTTT
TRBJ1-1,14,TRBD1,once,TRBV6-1,CASGRGTGGTEAFF,TGTGCCAGCGGAAGGGGGACAGGGGGCACTGAAGCTTTCTTT
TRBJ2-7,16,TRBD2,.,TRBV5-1,CASSPTRGGASYEQYF,TGCGCCAGCAGCCCAACACGGGGGGGTGCTAGCTACGAGCAGTACTTC
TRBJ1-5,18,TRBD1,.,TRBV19,CASSIVVGQGRDNQPQHF,TGTGCCAGTAGTATAGTAGTCGGACAGGGTAGGGACAATCAGCCCCAGCATTTT
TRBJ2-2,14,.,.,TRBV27,CASMSGGADGELFF,TGTGCCAGCATGAGTGGGGGGGCTGACGGGGAGCTGTTTTTT